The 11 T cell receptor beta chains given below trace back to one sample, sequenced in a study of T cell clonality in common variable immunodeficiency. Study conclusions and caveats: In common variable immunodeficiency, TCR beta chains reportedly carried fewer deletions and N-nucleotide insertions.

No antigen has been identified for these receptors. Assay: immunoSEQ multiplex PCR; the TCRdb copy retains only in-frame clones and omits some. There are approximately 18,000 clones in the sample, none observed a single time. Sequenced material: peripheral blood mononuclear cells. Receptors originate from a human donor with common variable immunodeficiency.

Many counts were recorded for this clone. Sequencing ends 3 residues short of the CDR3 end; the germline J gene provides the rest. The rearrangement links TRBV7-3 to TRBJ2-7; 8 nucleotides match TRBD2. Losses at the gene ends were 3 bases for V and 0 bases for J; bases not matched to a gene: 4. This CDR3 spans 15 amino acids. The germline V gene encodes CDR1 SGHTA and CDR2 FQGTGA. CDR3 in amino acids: CASSFSGGPSYEQYF. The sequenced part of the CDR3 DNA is TGTGCCAGCAGCTTCAGCGGGGGCCCCTCCTACGAG.

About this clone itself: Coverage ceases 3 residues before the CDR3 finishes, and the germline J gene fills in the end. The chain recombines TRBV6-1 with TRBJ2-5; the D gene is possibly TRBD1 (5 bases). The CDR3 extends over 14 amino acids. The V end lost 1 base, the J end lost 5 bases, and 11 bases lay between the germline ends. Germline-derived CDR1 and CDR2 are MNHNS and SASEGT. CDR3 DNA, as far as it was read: TGTGCCAGCAGTGAAGAGGTGTCAGGGGAGACC. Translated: CASSEEVSGET. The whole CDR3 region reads CASSEEVSGETQYF.

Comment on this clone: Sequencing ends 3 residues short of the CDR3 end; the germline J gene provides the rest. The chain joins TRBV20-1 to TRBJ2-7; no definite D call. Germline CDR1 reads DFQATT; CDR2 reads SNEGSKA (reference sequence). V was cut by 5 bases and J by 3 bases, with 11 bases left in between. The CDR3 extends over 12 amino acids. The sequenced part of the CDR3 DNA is TGCAGTGCTCCCCTCCGAGGCTACGAG. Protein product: CSAPLRGYE. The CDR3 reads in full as CSAPLRGYEQYF.

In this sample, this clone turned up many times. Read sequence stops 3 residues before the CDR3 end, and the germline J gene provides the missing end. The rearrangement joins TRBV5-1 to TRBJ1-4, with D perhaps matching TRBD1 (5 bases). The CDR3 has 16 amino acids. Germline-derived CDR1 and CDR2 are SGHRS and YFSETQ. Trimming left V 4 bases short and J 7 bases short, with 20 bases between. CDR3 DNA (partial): TGCGCCAGCAGCCGGGGGACGGACGGGGTTCTTGAAAAA. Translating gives CASSRGTDGVLEK. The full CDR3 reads CASSRGTDGVLEKLFF.

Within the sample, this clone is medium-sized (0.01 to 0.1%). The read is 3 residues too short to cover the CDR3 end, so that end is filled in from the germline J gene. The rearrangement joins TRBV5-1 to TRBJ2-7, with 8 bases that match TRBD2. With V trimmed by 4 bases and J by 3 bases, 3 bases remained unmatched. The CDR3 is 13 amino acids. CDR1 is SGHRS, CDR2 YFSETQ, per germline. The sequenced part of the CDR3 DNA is TGCGCCAGCAGCCCGAGCGGGGGCTACGAG. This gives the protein CASSPSGGYE. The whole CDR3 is CASSPSGGYEQYF.

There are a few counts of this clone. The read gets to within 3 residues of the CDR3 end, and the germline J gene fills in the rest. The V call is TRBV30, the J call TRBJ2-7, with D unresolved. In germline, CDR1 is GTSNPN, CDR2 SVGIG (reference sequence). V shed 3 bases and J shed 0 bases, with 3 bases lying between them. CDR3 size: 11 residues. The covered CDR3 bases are TGTGCCTGGAGGCGCTCCTACGAG. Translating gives CAWRRSYE. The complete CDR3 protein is CAWRRSYEQYF.

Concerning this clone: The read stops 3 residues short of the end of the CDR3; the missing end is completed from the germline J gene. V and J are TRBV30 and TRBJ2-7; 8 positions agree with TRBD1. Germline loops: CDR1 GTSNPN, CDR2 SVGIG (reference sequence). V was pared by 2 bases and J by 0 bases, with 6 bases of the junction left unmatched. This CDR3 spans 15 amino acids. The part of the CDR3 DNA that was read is TGTGCCTGGAGTACCCAGACAGGGGCCTCCTACGAG. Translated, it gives CAWSTQTGASYE. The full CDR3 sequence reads CAWSTQTGASYEQYF.

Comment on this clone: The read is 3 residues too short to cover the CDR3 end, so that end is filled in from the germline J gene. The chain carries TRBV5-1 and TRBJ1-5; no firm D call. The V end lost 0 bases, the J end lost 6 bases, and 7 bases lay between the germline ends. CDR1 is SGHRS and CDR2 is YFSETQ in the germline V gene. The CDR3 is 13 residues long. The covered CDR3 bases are TGCGCCAGCAGCTTGGAGGGTGGTCAGCCC. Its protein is CASSLEGGQP. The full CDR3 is CASSLEGGQPQHF.

The CDR3 DNA, read in part, is TGTGCCAGCAGTGAAGCACGTGGACAGCGTGAA. It specifies CASSEARGQRE. The full-length CDR3 reads as CASSEARGQREAFF. The chain uses TRBV2 and TRBJ1-1, with D perhaps matching TRBD1 (6 bases). The CDR3 end lies 3 residues beyond the end of the read and is filled in from the germline J gene. CDR3 length: 14 residues. Germline assignment: CDR1 SNHLY and CDR2 FYNNEI. V dropped 0 bases and J dropped 7 bases, with 12 bases sitting between them.

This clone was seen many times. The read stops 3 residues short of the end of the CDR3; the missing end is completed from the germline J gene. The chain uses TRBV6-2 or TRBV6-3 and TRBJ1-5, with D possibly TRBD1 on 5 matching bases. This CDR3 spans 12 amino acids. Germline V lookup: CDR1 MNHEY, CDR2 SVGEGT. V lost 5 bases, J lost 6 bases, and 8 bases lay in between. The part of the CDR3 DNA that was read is TGTGCCAGCAGTCCAGGGTTTCAGCCC. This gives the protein CASSPGFQP. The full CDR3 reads CASSPGFQPQHF.

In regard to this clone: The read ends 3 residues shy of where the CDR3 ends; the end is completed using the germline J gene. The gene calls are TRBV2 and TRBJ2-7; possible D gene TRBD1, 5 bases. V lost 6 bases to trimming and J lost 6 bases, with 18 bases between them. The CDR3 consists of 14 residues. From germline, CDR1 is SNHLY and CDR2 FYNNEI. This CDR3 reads CASSKGSLTLEQYF. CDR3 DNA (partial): TGTGCCAGCAGCAAGGGGTCTCTTACGCTCGAG.